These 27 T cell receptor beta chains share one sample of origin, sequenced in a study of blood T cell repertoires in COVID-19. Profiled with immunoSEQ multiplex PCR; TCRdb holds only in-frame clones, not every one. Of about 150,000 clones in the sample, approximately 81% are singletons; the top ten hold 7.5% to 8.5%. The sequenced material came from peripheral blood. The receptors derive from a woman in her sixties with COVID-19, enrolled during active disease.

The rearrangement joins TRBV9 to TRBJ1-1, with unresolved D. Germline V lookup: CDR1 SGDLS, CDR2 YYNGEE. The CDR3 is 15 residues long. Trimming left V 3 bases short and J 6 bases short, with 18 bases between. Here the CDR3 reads CASSAVDGGWAEAFF. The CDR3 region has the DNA TGTGCCAGCAGCGCCGTGGACGGCGGGTGGGCTGAAGCTTTCTTT.

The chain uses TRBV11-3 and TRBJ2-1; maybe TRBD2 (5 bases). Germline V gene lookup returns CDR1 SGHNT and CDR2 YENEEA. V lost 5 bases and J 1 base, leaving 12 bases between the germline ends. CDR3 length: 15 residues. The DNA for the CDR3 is TGTGCCAGCAGCAGCGGACTCGGATCCTACAATGAGCAGTTCTTC. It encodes CASSSGLGSYNEQFF.

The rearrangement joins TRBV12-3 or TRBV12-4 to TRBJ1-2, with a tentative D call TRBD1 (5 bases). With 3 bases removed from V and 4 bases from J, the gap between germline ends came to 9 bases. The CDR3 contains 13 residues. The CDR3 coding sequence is TGTGCCAGCAGTTTTCACCAGGGCTATGGCTACACCTTC. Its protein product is CASSFHQGYGYTF.

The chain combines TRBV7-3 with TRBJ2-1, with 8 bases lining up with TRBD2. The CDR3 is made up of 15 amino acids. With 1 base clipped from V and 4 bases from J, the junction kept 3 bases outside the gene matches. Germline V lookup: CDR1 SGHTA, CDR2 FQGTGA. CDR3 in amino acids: CASSLMASGYNEQFF. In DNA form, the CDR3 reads TGTGCCAGCAGCTTAATGGCTAGCGGGTACAATGAGCAGTTCTTC.

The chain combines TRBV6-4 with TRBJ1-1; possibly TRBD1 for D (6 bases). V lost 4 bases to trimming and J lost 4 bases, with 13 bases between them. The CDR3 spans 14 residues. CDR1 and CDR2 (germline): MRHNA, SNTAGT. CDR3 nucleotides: TGTGCCAGCAGTGCAAAAACAGGGTCCACTGAAGCTTTCTTT. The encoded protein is CASSAKTGSTEAFF.

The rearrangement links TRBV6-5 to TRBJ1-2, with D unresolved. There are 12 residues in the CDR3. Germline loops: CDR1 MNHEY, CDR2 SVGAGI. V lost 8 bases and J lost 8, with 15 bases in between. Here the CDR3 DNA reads TGTGCCAGCCTCGCTAATCGGCGGGGCTACACCTTC. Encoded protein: CASLANRRGYTF.

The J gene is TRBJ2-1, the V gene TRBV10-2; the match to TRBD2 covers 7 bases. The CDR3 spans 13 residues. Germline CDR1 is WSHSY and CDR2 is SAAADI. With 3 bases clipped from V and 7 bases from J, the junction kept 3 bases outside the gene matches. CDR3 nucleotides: TGCGCCAGCAGTGACCTAGCGGAGAATGAGCAGTTCTTC. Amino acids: CASSDLAENEQFF.

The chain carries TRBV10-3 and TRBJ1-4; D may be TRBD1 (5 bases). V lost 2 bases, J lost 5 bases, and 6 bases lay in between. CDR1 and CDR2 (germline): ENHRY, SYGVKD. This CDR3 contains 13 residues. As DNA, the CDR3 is TGTGCCATCAGTGAGCCAGGGAATGAAAAACTGTTTTTT. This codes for CAISEPGNEKLFF.

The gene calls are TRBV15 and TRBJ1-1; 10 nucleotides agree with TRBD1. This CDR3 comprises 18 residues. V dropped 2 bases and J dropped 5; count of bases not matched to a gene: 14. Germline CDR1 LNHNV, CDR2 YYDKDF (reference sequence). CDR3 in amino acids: CATSRIHRTGGKETEAFF. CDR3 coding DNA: TGTGCCACCAGCAGAATTCACCGGACAGGGGGAAAGGAGACTGAAGCTTTCTTT. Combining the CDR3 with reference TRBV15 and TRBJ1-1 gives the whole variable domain DAMVIQNPRYQVTQFGKPVTLSCSQTLNHNVMYWYQQKSSQAPKLLFHYYDKDFNNEADTPDNFQSRRPNTSFCFLDIRSPGLGDTAMYLCATSRIHRTGGKETEAFFGQGTRLTVV.

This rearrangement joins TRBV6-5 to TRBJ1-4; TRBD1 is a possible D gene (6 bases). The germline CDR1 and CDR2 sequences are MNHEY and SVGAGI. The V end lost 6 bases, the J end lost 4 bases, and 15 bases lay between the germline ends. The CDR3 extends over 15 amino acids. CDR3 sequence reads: CASRGTGSRNEKLFF. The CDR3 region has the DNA TGTGCCAGCAGGGGCACAGGGAGCCGTAATGAAAAACTGTTTTTT.

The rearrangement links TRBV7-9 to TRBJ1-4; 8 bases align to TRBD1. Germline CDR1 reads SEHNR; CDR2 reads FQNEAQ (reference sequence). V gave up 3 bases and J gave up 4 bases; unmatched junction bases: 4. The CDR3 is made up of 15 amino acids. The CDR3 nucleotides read TGTGCCAGCAGCTTCCGGGACAGGCGTAATGAAAAACTGTTTTTT. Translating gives CASSFRDRRNEKLFF.

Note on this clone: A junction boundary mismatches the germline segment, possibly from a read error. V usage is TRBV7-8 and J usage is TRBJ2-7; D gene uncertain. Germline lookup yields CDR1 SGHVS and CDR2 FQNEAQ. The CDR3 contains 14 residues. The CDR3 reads CASSTTLRRPEEYF. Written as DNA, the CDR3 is TGTGCCAGCAGCACGACGTTAAGGCGGCCCGAGGAGTACTTC.

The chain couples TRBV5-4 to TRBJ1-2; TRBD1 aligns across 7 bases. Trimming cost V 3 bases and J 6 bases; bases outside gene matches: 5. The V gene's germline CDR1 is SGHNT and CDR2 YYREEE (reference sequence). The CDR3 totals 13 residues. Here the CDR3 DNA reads TGTGCCAGCAGCTGGGTAGGGGGCGATGGCTACACCTTC. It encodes CASSWVGGDGYTF.

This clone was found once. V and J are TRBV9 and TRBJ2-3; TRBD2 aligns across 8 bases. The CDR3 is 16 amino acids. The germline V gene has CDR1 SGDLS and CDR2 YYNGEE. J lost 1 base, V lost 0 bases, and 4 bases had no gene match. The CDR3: CASSVGNSGGTDTQYF. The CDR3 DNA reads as TGTGCCAGCAGCGTAGGTAATAGCGGGGGCACAGATACGCAGTATTTT.

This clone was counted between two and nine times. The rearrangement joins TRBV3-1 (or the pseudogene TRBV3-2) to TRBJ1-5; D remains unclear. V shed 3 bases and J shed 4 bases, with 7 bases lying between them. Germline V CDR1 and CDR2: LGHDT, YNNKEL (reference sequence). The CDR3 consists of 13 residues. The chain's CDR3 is CASSQSYNQPQHF. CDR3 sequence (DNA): TGTGCCAGCAGCCAGAGCTATAATCAGCCCCAGCATTTT.

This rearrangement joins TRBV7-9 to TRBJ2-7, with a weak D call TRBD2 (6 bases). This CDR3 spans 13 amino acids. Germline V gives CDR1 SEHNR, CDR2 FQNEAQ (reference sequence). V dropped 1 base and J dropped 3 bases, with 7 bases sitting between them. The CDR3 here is CASSLGGNYEQYF. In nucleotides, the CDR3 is TGTGCCAGCAGCTTAGGCGGGAACTACGAGCAGTACTTC.

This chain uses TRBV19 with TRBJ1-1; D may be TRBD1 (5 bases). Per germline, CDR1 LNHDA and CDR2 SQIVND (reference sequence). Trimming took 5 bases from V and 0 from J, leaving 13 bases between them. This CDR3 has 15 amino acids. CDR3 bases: TGTGCCAGTAGTCGGGGGGAATACGTGAACACTGAAGCTTTCTTT. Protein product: CASSRGEYVNTEAFF. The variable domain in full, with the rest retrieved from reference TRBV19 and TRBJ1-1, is DGGITQSPKYLFRKEGQNVTLSCEQNLNHDAMYWYRQDPGQGLRLIYYSQIVNDFQKGDIAEGYSVSREKKESFPLTVTSAQKNPTAFYLCASSRGEYVNTEAFFGQGTRLTVV.

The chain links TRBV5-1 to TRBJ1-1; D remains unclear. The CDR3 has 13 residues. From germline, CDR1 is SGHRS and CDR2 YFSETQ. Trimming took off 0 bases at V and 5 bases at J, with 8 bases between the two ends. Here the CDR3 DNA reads TGCGCCAGCAGCTTGGGAGCTGTAACTGAAGCTTTCTTT. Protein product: CASSLGAVTEAFF.

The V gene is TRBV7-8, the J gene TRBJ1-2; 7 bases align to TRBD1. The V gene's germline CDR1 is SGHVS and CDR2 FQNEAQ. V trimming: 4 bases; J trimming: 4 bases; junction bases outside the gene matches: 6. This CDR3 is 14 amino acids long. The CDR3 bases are TGTGCCAGCAGCTCCCGGACAGGCGGCTATGGCTACACCTTC. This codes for CASSSRTGGYGYTF.

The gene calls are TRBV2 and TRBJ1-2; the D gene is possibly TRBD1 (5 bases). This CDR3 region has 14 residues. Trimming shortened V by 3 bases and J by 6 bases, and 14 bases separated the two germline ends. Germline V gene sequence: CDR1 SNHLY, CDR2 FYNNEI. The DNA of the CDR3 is TGTGCCAGCAGTGAGCGGGGCGGGAAGGATGGCTACACCTTC. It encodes CASSERGGKDGYTF.

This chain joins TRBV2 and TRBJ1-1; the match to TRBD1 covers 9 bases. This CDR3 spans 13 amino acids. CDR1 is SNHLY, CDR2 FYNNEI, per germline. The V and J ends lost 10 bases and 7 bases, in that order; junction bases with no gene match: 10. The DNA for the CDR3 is TGTGCCACCTTGCCGGGACAGGGTGATGAAGCTTTCTTT. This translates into CATLPGQGDEAFF.

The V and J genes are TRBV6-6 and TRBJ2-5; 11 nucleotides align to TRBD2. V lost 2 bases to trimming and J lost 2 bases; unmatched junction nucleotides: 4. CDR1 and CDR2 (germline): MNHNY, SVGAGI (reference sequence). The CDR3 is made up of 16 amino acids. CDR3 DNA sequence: TGTGCCAGCAGTTACCCCATAGCGGGGGGGCAAGAGACCCAGTACTTC. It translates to CASSYPIAGGQETQYF.

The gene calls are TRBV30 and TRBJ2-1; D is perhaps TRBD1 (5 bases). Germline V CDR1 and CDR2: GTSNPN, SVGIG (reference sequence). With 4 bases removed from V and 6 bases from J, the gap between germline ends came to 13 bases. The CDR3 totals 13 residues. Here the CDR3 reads CAWTFQGINEQFF. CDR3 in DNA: TGTGCCTGGACCTTCCAGGGAATCAATGAGCAGTTCTTC.

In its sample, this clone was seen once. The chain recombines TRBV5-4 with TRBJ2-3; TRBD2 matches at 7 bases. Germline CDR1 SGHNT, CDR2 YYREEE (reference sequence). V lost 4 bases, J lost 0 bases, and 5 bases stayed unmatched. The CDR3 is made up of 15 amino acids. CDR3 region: CASSPPGGSTDTQYF. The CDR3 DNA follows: TGTGCCAGCAGCCCACCGGGGGGAAGCACAGATACGCAGTATTTT.

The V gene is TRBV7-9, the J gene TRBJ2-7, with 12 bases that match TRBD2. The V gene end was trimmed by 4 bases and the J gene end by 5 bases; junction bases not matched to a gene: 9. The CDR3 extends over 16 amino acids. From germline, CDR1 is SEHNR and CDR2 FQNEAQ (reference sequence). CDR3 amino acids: CASSYPTSGRGNEQYF. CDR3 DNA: TGTGCCAGCAGCTACCCGACTAGCGGGAGAGGCAACGAGCAGTACTTC.

CDR3 sequence: CASSPGRGPYEQYF. Here the CDR3 DNA reads TGTGCCAGCTCCCCGGGCCGAGGGCCCTACGAGCAGTACTTC. The chain is built from TRBV18 and TRBJ2-7; D is possibly TRBD2 (5 bases). CDR1 KGHSH and CDR2 LQKENI come from the germline V gene. Trimming stripped 6 bases from V and 2 bases from J, with 14 bases between. The CDR3 runs to 14 residues.

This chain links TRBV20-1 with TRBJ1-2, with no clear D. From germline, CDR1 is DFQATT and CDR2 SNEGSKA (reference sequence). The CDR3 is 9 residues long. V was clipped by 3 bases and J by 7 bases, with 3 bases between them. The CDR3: CSASRGYTF. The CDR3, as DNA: TGCAGTGCTAGTCGTGGCTACACCTTC.